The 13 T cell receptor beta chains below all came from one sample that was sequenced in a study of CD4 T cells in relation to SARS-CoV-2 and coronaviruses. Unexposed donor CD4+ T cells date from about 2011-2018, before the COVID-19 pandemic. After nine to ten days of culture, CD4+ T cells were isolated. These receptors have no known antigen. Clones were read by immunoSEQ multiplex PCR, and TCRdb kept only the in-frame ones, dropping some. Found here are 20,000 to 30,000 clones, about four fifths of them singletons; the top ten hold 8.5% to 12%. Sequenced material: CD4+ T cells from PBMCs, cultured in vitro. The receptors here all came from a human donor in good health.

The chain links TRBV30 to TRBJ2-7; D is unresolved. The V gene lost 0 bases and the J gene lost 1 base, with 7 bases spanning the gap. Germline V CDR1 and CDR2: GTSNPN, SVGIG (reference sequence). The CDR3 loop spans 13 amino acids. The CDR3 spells CAWSVAQSYEQYF. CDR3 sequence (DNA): TGTGCCTGGAGTGTTGCCCAGTCCTACGAGCAGTACTTC. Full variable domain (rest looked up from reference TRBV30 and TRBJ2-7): SQTIHQWPATLVQPVGSPLSLECTVEGTSNPNLYWYRQAAGRGLQLLFYSVGIGQISSEVPQNLSASRPQDRQFILSSKKLLLSDSGFYLCAWSVAQSYEQYFGPGTRLTVT.

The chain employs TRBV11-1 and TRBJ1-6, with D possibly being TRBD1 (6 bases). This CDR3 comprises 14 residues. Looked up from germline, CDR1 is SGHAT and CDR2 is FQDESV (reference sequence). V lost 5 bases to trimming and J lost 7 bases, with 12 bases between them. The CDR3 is CASSITTGNSPLHF. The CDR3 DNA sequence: TGTGCCAGCAGCATTACGACAGGCAATTCACCCCTCCACTTT.

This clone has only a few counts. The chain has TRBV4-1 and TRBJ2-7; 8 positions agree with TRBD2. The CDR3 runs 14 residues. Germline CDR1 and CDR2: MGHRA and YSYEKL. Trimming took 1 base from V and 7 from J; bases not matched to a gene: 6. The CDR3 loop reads CASSQAGGAREQYF. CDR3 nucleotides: TGCGCCAGCAGCCAAGCGGGGGGGGCGAGAGAGCAGTACTTC.

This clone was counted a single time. The CDR3 bases are TGTGCCAGCAGCTTGGCTCCCCCGGGACAGGGAAACACCATATATTTT. Protein: CASSLAPPGQGNTIYF. The J gene is TRBJ1-3, the V gene TRBV5-5; 7 positions match TRBD1. Germline V gives CDR1 SGHKS, CDR2 YYEKEE (reference sequence). CDR3 length: 16 amino acids. The V gene end was trimmed by 0 bases and the J gene end by 4 bases; junction bases not matched to a gene: 7.

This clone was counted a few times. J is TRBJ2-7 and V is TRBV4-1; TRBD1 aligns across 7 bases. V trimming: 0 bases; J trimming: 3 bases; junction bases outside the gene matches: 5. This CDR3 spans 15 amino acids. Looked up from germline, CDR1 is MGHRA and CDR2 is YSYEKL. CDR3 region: CASSQETTGFYEQYF. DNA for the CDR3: TGCGCCAGCAGCCAAGAAACGACAGGGTTCTACGAGCAGTACTTC.

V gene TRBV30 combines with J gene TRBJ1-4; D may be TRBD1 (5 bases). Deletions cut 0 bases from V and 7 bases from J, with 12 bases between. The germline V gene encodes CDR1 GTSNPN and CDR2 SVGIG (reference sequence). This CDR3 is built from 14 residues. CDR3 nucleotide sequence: TGTGCCTGGAGTGTACCGGGGCAGGGTGAAAAACTGTTTTTT. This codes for CAWSVPGQGEKLFF. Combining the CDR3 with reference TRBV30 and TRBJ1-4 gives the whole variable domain SQTIHQWPATLVQPVGSPLSLECTVEGTSNPNLYWYRQAAGRGLQLLFYSVGIGQISSEVPQNLSASRPQDRQFILSSKKLLLSDSGFYLCAWSVPGQGEKLFFGSGTQLSVL.

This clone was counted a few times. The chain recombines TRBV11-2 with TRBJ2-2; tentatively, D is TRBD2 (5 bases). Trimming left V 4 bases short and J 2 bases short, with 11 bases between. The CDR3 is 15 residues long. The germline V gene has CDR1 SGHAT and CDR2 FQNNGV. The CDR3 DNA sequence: TGTGCCAGCAGCTACGGGAACCAAAACACCGGGGAGCTGTTTTTT. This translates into CASSYGNQNTGELFF. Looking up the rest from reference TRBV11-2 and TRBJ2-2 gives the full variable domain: EAGVAQSPRYKIIEKRQSVAFWCNPISGHATLYWYQQILGQGPKLLIQFQNNGVVDDSQLPKDRFSAERLKGVDSTLKIQPAKLEDSAVYLCASSYGNQNTGELFFGEGSRLTVL.

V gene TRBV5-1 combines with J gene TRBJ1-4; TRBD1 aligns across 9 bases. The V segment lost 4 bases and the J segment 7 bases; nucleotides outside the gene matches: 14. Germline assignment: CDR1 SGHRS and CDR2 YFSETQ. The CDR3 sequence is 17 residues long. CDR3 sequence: CASSLQPGQGRGEKLFF. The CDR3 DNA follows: TGCGCCAGCAGCCTGCAGCCCGGACAGGGGAGGGGTGAAAAACTGTTTTTT.

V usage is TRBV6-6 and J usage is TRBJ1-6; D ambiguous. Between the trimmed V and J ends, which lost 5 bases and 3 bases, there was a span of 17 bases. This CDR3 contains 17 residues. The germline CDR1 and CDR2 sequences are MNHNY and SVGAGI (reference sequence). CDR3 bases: TGTGCCAGCAGTCGGCGCGGCATAGGGAACTATAATTCACCCCTCCACTTT. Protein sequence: CASSRRGIGNYNSPLHF.

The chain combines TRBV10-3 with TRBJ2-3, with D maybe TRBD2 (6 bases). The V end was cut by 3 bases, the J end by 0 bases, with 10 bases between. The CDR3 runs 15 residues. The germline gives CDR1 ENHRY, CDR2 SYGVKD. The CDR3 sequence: CAISEPGASTDTQYF. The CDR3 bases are TGTGCCATCAGTGAACCGGGAGCGAGCACAGATACGCAGTATTTT.

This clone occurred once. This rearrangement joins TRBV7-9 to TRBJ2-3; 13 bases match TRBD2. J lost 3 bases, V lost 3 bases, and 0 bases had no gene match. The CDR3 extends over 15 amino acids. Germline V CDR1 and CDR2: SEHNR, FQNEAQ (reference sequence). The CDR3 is CASSLGLAGTDTQYF. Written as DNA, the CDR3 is TGTGCCAGCAGCTTGGGACTAGCGGGGACAGATACGCAGTATTTT.

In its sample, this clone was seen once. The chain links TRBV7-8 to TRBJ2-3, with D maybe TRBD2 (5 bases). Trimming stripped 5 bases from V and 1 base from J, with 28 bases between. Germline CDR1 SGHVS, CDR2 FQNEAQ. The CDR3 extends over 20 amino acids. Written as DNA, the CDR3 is TGTGCCAGCAGCGGAGAGGCCGACTATAAGCCTCCCCGACGCACAGATACGCAGTATTTT. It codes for CASSGEADYKPPRRTDTQYF.

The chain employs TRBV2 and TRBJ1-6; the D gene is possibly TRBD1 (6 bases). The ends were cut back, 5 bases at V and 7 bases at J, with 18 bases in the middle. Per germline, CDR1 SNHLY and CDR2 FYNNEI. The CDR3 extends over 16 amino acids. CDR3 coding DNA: TGTGCCAGCAGTTCTCGTTCCCGGGACACCAATTCACCCCTCCACTTT. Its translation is CASSSRSRDTNSPLHF.